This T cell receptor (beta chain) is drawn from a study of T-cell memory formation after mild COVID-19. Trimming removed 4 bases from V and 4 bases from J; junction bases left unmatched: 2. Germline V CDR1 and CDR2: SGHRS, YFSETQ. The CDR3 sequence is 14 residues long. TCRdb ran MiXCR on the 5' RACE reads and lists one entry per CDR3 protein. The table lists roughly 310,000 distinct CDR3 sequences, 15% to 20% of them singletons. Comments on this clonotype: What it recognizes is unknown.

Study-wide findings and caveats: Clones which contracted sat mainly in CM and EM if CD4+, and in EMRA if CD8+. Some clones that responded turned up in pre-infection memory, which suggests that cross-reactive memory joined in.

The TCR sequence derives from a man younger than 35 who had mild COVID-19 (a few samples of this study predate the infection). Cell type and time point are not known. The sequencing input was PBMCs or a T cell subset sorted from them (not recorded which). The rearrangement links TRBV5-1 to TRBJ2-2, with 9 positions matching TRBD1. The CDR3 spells CASSGTGTTGELFF. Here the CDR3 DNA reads TGCGCCAGCAGCGGGACAGGGACCACCGGGGAGCTGTTTTTT. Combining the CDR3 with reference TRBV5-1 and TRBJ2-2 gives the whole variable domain KAGVTQTPRYLIKTRGQQVTLSCSPISGHRSVSWYQQTPGQGLQFLFEYFSETQRNKGNFPGRFSGRQFSNSRSEMNVSTLELGDSALYLCASSGTGTTGELFFGEGSRLTVL.